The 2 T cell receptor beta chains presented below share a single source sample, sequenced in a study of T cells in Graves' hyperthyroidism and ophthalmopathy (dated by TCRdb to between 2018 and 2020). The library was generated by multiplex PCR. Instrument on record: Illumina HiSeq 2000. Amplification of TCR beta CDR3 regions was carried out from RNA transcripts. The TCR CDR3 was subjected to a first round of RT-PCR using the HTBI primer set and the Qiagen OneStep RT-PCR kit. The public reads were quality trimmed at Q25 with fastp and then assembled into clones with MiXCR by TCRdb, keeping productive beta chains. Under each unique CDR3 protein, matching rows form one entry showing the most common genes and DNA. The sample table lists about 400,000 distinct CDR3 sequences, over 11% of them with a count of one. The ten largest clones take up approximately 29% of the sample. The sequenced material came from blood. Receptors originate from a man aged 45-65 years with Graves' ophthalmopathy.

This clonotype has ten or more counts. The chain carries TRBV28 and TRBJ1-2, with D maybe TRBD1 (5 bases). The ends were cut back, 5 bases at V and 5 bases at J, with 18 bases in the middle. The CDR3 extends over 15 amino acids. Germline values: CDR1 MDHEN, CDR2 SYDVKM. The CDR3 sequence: CASSPPGPFLYGYTF. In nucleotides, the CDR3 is TGTGCCAGCAGTCCGCCGGGGCCTTTTCTATATGGCTACACCTTC.

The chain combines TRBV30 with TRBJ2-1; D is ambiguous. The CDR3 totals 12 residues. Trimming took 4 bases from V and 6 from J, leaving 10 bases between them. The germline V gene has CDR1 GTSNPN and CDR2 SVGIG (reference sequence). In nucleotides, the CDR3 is TGTGCCTGGATGAGGCAGGTCAATGAGCAGTTCTTC. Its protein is CAWMRQVNEQFF.